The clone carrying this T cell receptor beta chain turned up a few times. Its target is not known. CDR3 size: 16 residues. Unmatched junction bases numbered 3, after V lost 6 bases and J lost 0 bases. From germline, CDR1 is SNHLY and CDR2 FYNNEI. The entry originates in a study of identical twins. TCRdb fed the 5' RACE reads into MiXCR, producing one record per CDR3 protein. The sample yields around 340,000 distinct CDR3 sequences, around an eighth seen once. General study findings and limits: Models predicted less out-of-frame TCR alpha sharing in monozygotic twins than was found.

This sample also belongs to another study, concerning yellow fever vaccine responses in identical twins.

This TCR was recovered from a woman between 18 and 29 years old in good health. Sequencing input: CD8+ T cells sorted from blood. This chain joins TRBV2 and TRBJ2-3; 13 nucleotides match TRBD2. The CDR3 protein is CASRGTSGTSTDTQYF. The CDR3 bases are TGTGCCAGCAGGGGGACTAGCGGGACCAGCACAGATACGCAGTATTTT.